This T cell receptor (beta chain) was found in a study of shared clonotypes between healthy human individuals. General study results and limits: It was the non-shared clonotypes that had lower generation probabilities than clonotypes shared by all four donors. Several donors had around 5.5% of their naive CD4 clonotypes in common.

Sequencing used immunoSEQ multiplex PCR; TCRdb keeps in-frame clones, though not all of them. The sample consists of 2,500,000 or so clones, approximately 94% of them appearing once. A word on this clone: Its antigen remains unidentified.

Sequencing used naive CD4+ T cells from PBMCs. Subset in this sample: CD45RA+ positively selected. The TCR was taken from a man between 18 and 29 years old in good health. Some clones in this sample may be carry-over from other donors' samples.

The CDR3 protein is CASSSPLRDAGANVLTF. The DNA of the CDR3 is TGTGCCAGCAGTTCCCCGCTCAGGGATGCTGGGGCCAACGTCCTGACTTTC. This chain uses TRBV27 with TRBJ2-6; TRBD1 might be the D (5 bases). The CDR3 runs to 17 residues. Germline CDR1 reads MNHEY; CDR2 reads SMNVEV (reference sequence). Trimming removed 4 bases at V and 2 bases at J, with 15 bases between. The full variable domain, rest sourced from reference TRBV27 and TRBJ2-6, is EAQVTQNPRYLITVTGKKLTVTCSQNMNHEYMSWYRQDPGLGLRQIYYSMNVEVTDKGDVPEGYKVSRKEKRNFPLILESPSPNQTSLYFCASSSPLRDAGANVLTFGAGSRLTVL.